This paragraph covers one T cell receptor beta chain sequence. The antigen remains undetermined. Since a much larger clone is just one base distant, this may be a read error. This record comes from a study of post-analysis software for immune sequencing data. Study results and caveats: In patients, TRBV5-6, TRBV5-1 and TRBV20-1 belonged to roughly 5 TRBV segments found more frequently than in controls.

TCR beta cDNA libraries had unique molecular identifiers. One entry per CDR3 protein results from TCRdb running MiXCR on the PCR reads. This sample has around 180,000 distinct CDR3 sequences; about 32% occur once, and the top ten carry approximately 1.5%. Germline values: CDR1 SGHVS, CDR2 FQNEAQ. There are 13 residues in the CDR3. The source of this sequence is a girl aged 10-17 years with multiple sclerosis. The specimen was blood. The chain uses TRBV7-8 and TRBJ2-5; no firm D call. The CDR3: CAGSLRTQETQYF. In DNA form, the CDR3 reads TGTGCCGGCAGCTTACGAACCCAAGAGACCCAGTACTTC.